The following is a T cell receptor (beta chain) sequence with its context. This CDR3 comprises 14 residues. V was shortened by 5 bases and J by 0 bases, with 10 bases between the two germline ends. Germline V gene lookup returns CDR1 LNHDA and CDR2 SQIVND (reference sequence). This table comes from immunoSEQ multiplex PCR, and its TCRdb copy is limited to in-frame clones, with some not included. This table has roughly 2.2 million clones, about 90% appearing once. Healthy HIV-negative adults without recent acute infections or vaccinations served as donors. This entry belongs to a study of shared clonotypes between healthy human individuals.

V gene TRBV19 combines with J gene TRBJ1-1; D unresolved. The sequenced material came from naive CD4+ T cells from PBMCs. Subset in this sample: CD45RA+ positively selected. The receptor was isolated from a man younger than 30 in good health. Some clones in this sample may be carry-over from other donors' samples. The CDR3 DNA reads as TGTGCCAGTAGTCGTCAGACTATGAACACTGAAGCTTTCTTT. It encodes CASSRQTMNTEAFF.